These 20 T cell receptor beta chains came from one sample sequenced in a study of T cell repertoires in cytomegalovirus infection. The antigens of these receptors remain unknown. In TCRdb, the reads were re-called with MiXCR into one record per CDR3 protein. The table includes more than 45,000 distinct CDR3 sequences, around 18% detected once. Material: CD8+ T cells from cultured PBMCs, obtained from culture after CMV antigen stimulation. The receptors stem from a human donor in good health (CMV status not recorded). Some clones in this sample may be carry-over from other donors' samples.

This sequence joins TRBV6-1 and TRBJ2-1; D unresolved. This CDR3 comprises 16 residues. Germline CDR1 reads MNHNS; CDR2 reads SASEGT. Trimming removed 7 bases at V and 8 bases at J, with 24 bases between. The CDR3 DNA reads TGTGCCAGCACCCCCCTCCGACATTCCCTTGACGATGAGCAGTTCTTC. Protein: CASTPLRHSLDDEQFF.

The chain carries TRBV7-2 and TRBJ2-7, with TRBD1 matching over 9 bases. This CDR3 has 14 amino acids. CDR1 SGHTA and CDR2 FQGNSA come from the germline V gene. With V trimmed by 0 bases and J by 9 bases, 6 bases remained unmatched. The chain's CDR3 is CASSLARDREGQYF. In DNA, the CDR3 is TGTGCCAGCAGCTTAGCGCGGGACAGGGAAGGGCAGTACTTC.

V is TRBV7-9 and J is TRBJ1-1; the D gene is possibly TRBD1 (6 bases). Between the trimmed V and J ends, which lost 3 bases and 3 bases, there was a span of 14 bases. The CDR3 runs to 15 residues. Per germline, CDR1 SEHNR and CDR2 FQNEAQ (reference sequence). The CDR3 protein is CASSFNTNRDTEAFF. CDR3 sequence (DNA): TGTGCCAGCAGCTTTAACACTAACAGGGACACTGAAGCTTTCTTT.

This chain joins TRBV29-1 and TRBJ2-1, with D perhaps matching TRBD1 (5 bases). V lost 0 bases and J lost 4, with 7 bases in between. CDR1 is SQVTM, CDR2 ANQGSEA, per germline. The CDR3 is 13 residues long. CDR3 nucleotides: TGCAGCGTTGAAGAGAACAGGTACAATGAGCAGTTCTTC. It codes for CSVEENRYNEQFF.

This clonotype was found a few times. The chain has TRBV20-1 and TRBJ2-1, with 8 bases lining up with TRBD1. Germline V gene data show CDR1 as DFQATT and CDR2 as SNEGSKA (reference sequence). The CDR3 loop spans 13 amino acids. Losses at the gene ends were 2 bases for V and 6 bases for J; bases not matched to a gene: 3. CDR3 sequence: CSARRRGLNEQFF. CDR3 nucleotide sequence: TGCAGTGCTAGACGCAGGGGGCTCAATGAGCAGTTCTTC.

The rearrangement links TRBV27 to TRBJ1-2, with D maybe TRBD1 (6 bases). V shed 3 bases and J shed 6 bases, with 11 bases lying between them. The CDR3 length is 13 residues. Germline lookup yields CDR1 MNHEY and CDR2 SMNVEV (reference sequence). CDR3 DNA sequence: TGTGCCAGCAGTTTCCGGGACACAGATGGCTACACCTTC. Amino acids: CASSFRDTDGYTF.

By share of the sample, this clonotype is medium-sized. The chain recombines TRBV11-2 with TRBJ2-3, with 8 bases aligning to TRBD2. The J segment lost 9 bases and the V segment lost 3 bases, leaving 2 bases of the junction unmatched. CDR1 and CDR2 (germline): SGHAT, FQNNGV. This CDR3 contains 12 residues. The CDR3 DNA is TGTGCCAGCAGCTTCCGGGAGGGGACGCAGTATTTT. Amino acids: CASSFREGTQYF. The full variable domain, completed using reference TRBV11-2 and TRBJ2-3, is EAGVAQSPRYKIIEKRQSVAFWCNPISGHATLYWYQQILGQGPKLLIQFQNNGVVDDSQLPKDRFSAERLKGVDSTLKIQPAKLEDSAVYLCASSFREGTQYFGPGTRLTVL.

For the CDR3, the DNA is TGTGCCAGCAGCTTTTCGTATGAGCAGTTCTTC. This gives the protein CASSFSYEQFF. This chain connects TRBV7-6 to TRBJ2-1, with D uncertain. V gave up 3 bases and J gave up 8 bases, with 5 bases separating them. CDR1 is SGHVS, CDR2 FNYEAQ, per germline. The CDR3 extends over 11 amino acids.

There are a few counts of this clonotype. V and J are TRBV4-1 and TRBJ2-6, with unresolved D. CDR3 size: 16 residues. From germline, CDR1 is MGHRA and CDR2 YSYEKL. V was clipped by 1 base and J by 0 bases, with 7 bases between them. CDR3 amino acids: CASSQGPFSGANVLTF. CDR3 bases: TGCGCCAGCAGCCAAGGCCCCTTCTCTGGGGCCAACGTCCTGACTTTC.

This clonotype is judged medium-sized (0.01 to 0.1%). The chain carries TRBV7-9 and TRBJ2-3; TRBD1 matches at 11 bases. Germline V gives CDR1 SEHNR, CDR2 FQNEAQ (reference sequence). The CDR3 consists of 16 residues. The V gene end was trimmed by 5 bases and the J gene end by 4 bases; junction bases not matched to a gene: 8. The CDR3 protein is CASSPDRGPVSDTQYF. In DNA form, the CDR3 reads TGTGCCAGCAGCCCGGACAGGGGGCCTGTCTCAGATACGCAGTATTTT. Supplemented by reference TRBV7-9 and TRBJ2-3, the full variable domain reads DTGVSQNPRHKITKRGQNVTFRCDPISEHNRLYWYRQTLGQGPEFLTYFQNEAQLEKSRLLSDRFSAERPKGSFSTLEIQRTEQGDSAMYLCASSPDRGPVSDTQYFGPGTRLTVL.

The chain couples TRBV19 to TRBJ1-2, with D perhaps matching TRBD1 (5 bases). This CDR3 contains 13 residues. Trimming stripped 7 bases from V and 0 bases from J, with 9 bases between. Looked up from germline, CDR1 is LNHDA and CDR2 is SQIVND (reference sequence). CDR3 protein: CASNGGSNYGYTF. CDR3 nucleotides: TGTGCCAGTAACGGGGGATCTAACTATGGCTACACCTTC.

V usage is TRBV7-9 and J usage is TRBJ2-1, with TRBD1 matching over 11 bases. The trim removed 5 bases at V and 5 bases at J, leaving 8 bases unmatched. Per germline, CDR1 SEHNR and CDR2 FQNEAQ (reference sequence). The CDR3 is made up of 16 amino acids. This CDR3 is CASSLRTGGNHNEQFF. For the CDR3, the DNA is TGTGCCAGCAGCCTGCGGACAGGGGGCAATCACAATGAGCAGTTCTTC.

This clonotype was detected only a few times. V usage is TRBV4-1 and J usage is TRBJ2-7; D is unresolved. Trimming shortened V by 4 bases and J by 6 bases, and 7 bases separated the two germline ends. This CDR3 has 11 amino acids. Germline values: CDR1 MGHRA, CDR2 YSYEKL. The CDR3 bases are TGCGCCAGCAGCCCGGGTAGCGAGCAGTACTTC. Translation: CASSPGSEQYF.

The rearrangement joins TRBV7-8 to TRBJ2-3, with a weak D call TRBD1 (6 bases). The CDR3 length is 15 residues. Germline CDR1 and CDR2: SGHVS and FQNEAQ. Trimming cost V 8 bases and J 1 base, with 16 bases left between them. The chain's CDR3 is CASSEAYRGTDTQYF. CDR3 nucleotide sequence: TGTGCCAGCTCCGAGGCTTACAGGGGCACAGATACGCAGTATTTT. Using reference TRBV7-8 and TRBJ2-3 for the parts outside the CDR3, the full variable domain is GAGVSQSPRYKVAKRGQDVALRCDPISGHVSLFWYQQALGQGPEFLTYFQNEAQLDKSGLPSDRFFAERPEGSVSTLKIQRTQQEDSAVYLCASSEAYRGTDTQYFGPGTRLTVL.

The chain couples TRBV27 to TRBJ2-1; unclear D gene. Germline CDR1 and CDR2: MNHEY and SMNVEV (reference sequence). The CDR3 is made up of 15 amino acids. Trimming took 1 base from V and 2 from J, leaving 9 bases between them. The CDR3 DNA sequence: TGTGCCAGCAGTTTATTCGGCGGAACCTACAATGAGCAGTTCTTC. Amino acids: CASSLFGGTYNEQFF.

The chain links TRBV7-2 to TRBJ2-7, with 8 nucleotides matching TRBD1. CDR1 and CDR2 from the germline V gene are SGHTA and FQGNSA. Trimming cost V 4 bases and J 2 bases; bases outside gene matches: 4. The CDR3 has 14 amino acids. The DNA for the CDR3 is TGTGCCAGCAGCTCCTTGACAGGGGCCTACGAGCAGTACTTC. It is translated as CASSSLTGAYEQYF.

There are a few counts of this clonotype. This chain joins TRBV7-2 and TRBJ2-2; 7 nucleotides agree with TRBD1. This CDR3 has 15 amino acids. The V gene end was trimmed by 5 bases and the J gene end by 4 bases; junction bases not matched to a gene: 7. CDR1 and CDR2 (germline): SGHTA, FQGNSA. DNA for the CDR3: TGTGCCAGCAGCCCACAGGGGTACGGCACCGGGGAGCTGTTTTTT. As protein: CASSPQGYGTGELFF.

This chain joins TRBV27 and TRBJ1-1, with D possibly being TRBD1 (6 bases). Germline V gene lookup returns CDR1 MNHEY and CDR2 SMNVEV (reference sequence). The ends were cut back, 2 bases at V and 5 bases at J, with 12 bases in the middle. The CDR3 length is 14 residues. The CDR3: CASSLKQGSTEAFF. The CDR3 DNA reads TGTGCCAGCAGTTTAAAACAGGGCTCAACTGAAGCTTTCTTT.

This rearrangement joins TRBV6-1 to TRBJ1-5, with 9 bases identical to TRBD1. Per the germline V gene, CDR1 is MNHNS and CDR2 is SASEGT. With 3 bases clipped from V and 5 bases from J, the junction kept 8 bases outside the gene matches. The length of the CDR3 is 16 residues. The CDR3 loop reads CASSDLHRDRDQPQHF. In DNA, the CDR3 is TGTGCCAGCAGTGATTTACACCGGGACAGGGATCAGCCCCAGCATTTT.

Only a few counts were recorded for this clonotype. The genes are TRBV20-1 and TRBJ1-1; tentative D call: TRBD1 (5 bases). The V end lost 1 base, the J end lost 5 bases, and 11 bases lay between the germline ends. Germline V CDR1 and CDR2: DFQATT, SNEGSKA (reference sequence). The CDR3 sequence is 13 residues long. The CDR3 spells CSARGPGQTEAFF. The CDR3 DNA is TGCAGTGCTAGAGGCCCAGGGCAGACTGAAGCTTTCTTT.